Following are 5 T cell receptor beta chains from one sample sequenced in a study of Ad26.COV2.S vaccination and SARS-CoV-2 variants. The method was immunoSEQ multiplex PCR; TCRdb's version includes in-frame clones alone and lacks a portion of them. The profile shows 440,000 or so clones, around 90% of them singletons. Treatment here: around 19 received Ad26.COV2.S at low or high dose, single or two shots; roughly five received placebo; per-sample allocation not given. The investigators took samples on day 63 after the first vaccine or placebo injection. Sample: peripheral blood, taken in a trial of Ad26.COV2.S vaccine versus placebo. Receptors originate from a person between 18 and 60 years old who received the Ad26.COV2.S COVID-19 vaccine or a placebo.

This clone was counted a single time. The chain uses TRBV4-1 and TRBJ2-1; D may match TRBD1 or TRBD2 (5 bases each). V was clipped by 4 bases and J by 3 bases, with 19 bases between them. The CDR3 consists of 17 residues. Germline assignment: CDR1 MGHRA and CDR2 YSYEKL. This chain's CDR3 is CASSLSGGPRGYNEQFF. In nucleotides, the CDR3 is TGCGCCAGCAGCCTCTCAGGCGGGCCAAGGGGCTACAATGAGCAGTTCTTC.

CDR3: CASSFQRGRGADTQYF. The DNA of the CDR3 is TGTGCCAGCAGTTTTCAAAGAGGCAGGGGTGCAGATACGCAGTATTTT. The chain links TRBV27 to TRBJ2-3, with D tentatively TRBD1 (6 bases). V gave up 3 bases and J gave up 4 bases, with 17 bases separating them. The CDR3 has 16 residues. Germline lookup yields CDR1 MNHEY and CDR2 SMNVEV (reference sequence).

A few counts support this clone. The V call is TRBV7-9, the J call TRBJ1-1; D ambiguous. Trimming removed 1 base at V and 4 bases at J, with 4 bases between. The CDR3 spans 12 residues. CDR1 SEHNR and CDR2 FQNEAQ come from the germline V gene (reference sequence). CDR3 DNA: TGTGCCAGCAGCTTAGGGGCCACTGAAGCTTTCTTT. Encoded protein: CASSLGATEAFF.

V usage is TRBV27 and J usage is TRBJ2-2; TRBD2 matches 8 bases. Trimming cost V 4 bases and J 5 bases; bases outside gene matches: 12. The CDR3 has 17 residues. The germline V gene encodes CDR1 MNHEY and CDR2 SMNVEV (reference sequence). For the CDR3, the DNA is TGTGCCAGCAGTTCCTCAGCGGGAGTCGTTAGGACCGGGGAGCTGTTTTTT. Translated: CASSSSAGVVRTGELFF.

The chain is built from TRBV5-4 and TRBJ2-7; TRBD2 agrees at 7 bases. This CDR3 comprises 13 residues. Germline loops: CDR1 SGHNT, CDR2 YYREEE (reference sequence). J gave up 0 bases and V 4 bases, and 1 base lay outside the gene matches. Here the CDR3 reads CASSRGSSYEQYF. The CDR3 DNA is TGTGCCAGCAGCCGCGGGAGCTCCTACGAGCAGTACTTC.